These 21 T cell receptor beta chains originate from one sample sequenced in a study of TIL therapy for anti-PD-1-resistant metastatic lung cancer. The libraries were made with immunoSEQ v3. Produced via immunoSEQ multiplex PCR; TCRdb's table is partial and in-frame only. The sample holds over 10,000 clones, around 69% seen once. Time point described: pre-treatment sample, taken before nivolumab and TIL therapy. Pleural nodules or supraclavicular lymph nodes made up most of the excised metastases sampled. This material consisted of tumor tissue, taken at baseline. The receptors originated from a woman between 25 and 85 years old with non-small cell lung cancer.

This chain links TRBV4-2 with TRBJ1-2, with TRBD1 identical over 9 bases. The CDR3 is made up of 14 amino acids. The trim removed 0 bases at V and 8 bases at J, leaving 4 bases unmatched. Germline V gives CDR1 LGHNA, CDR2 YNFKEQ. The CDR3 DNA reads TGTGCCAGCAGCCAAGACACAGGGGGCTCGGGCTACACCTTC. This sequence encodes CASSQDTGGSGYTF.

This clone has only a few counts. CDR3 in amino acids: CASSPNAFIHGYTF. DNA of the CDR3: TGTGCCAGCAGCCCGAACGCTTTCATTCATGGCTACACCTTC. The chain recombines TRBV5-5 with TRBJ1-2; D ambiguous. The germline gives CDR1 SGHKS, CDR2 YYEKEE (reference sequence). The CDR3 is 14 residues long. V lost 4 bases and J 6 bases, leaving 16 bases between the germline ends.

V and J are TRBV27 and TRBJ2-7; 9 bases align to TRBD1. V was clipped by 5 bases and J by 5 bases; unmatched bases: 7. Germline V gene data show CDR1 as MNHEY and CDR2 as SMNVEV (reference sequence). This CDR3 spans 14 amino acids. DNA for the CDR3: TGTGCCAGCAGTCCGGGACAGGGATTCAACGAGCAGTACTTC. Encoded protein: CASSPGQGFNEQYF.

In its sample, this clone was seen once. CDR3 protein: CAISLAGPGDTQYF. CDR3 sequence (DNA): TGTGCCATCAGTCTAGCGGGCCCGGGAGATACGCAGTATTTT. The chain couples TRBV10-3 to TRBJ2-3; 8 nucleotides align to TRBD2. With 5 bases clipped from V and 5 bases from J, the junction kept 6 bases outside the gene matches. The germline V gene has CDR1 ENHRY and CDR2 SYGVKD. CDR3 length: 14 residues.

As regards this clone: A read error may account for a junction end that differs from germline. This chain's CDR3 is CASSESMTATQYF. The CDR3 coding sequence is TGCGCCAGCAGTGAGTCGATGACAGCTACGCAGTATTTT. The rearrangement joins TRBV10-2 to TRBJ2-3, with a weak D call TRBD1 (5 bases). The CDR3 runs to 13 residues. Germline CDR1 WSHSY, CDR2 SAAADI.

The chain couples TRBV28 to TRBJ2-7; 7 bases fit TRBD1. The length of the CDR3 is 12 residues. With 5 bases clipped from V and 3 bases from J, the junction kept 1 base outside the gene matches. The germline gives CDR1 MDHEN, CDR2 SYDVKM. CDR3 DNA: TGTGCCAGCAGTGGACAGGTCTACGAGCAGTACTTC. As protein: CASSGQVYEQYF.

The V gene is TRBV6-5, the J gene TRBJ2-3; 15 positions agree with TRBD2. J lost 3 bases, V lost 2 bases, and 0 bases had no gene match. CDR3 length: 16 residues. CDR1 MNHEY and CDR2 SVGAGI come from the germline V gene. Here the CDR3 reads CASSYGTSGRTDTQYF. CDR3 sequence (DNA): TGTGCCAGCAGTTACGGGACTAGCGGGAGGACAGATACGCAGTATTTT.

The chain carries TRBV13 and TRBJ2-7; maybe TRBD1 (5 bases). CDR1 is PRHDT, CDR2 FYEKMQ, per germline (reference sequence). V lost 8 bases and J 2 bases, leaving 13 bases between the germline ends. This CDR3 has 13 residues. CDR3 DNA: TGTGCCAGCCTGAAGGGGAATACCTACGAGCAGTACTTC. The encoded protein is CASLKGNTYEQYF. The entire variable domain, with the rest obtained from reference TRBV13 and TRBJ2-7, is as follows: AAGVIQSPRHLIKEKRETATLKCYPIPRHDTVYWYQQGPGQDPQFLISFYEKMQSDKGSIPDRFSAQQFSDYHSELNMSSLELGDSALYFCASLKGNTYEQYFGPGTRLTVT.

The chain carries TRBV5-6 and TRBJ1-1; D is undetermined. Germline V gives CDR1 SGHDT, CDR2 YYEEEE. The CDR3 has 11 amino acids. The V and J ends lost 6 bases and 7 bases respectively, with 10 bases between them. CDR3 DNA: TGTGCCAGCACCCGAGCCGGTGAAGCTTTCTTT. Translation: CASTRAGEAFF.

The V and J genes are TRBV7-9 and TRBJ2-7; the D gene is possibly TRBD1 (6 bases). CDR1 SEHNR and CDR2 FQNEAQ come from the germline V gene (reference sequence). The CDR3 extends over 15 amino acids. Trimming shortened V by 7 bases and J by 1 base, and 17 bases separated the two germline ends. The CDR3 loop is CASTKYLDRSYEQYF. The CDR3 nucleotides are TGTGCCAGCACCAAATACCTGGACAGATCCTACGAGCAGTACTTC.

V and J are TRBV6-1 and TRBJ1-4; D is unclear. This CDR3 is built from 19 residues. V gave up 0 bases and J gave up 2 bases, with 19 bases separating them. Germline V gene sequence: CDR1 MNHNS, CDR2 SASEGT. In DNA, the CDR3 is TGTGCCAGCAGTGAAGCGCTTCCGGGCAGAAAAACGACTAATGAAAAACTGTTTTTT. Amino acid sequence: CASSEALPGRKTTNEKLFF.

This clone was detected a few times. The V gene is TRBV10-2, the J gene TRBJ1-2; 7 positions match TRBD1. The CDR3 extends over 14 amino acids. The germline V gene has CDR1 WSHSY and CDR2 SAAADI. V lost 5 bases and J lost 10; bases outside the gene matches: 13. The CDR3 loop reads CASSPDDRALDYTF. The CDR3 DNA sequence: TGCGCCAGCAGTCCAGATGACAGGGCGTTAGACTACACCTTC.

V and J are TRBV27 and TRBJ2-5; no clear D. This CDR3 has 15 amino acids. CDR1 is MNHEY and CDR2 is SMNVEV in the germline V gene (reference sequence). V lost 1 base, J lost 2 bases, and 11 bases lay in between. The CDR3 coding sequence is TGTGCCAGCAGTTTATATGGGTCGTGGCAAGAGACCCAGTACTTC. This encodes CASSLYGSWQETQYF.

V and J are TRBV9 and TRBJ1-3; D possibly corresponds to TRBD1 (6 bases). This CDR3 has 14 amino acids. Germline V gene sequence: CDR1 SGDLS, CDR2 YYNGEE. The V end was cut by 4 bases, the J end by 4 bases, with 12 bases between. CDR3 loop: CASSPPTGGNTIYF. The CDR3 region has the DNA TGTGCCAGCAGCCCCCCGACAGGCGGAAACACCATATATTTT.

CDR3 sequence (DNA): TGTGCCAGCAGTTTGGCCAGGGGTTACACTGAAGCTTTCTTT. Amino acid sequence: CASSLARGYTEAFF. The V and J genes are TRBV27 and TRBJ1-1; TRBD1 is a possible D gene (6 bases). This CDR3 region has 14 residues. Germline loops: CDR1 MNHEY, CDR2 SMNVEV (reference sequence). Trimming left V 3 bases short and J 3 bases short, with 11 bases between.

V is TRBV10-3 and J is TRBJ2-7, with 11 bases fitting TRBD1. Germline CDR1 reads ENHRY; CDR2 reads SYGVKD. The CDR3 covers 15 residues. V shed 0 bases, J shed 5 bases, and the junction held 3 bases outside the gene matches. Here the CDR3 reads CAISESMDRGHEQYF. The CDR3 DNA is TGTGCCATCAGTGAGTCGATGGACAGGGGGCACGAGCAGTACTTC.

The J gene is TRBJ1-1, the V gene TRBV4-1, with 7 bases that match TRBD1. V dropped 4 bases and J dropped 4; count of bases not matched to a gene: 9. CDR3 length equals 15 residues. CDR1 MGHRA and CDR2 YSYEKL come from the germline V gene. CDR3: CASSPRGTVSTEAFF. In DNA, the CDR3 is TGCGCCAGCAGCCCCCGAGGGACAGTGAGCACTGAAGCTTTCTTT.

The chain joins TRBV19 to TRBJ2-5; TRBD2 might be the D (5 bases). V was trimmed by 5 bases and J by 3 bases, leaving 10 bases between them. This CDR3 contains 13 residues. The germline gives CDR1 LNHDA, CDR2 SQIVND (reference sequence). The CDR3 DNA reads as TGTGCCAGTAGTCTCGACGGGGAAGAGACCCAGTACTTC. It translates to CASSLDGEETQYF.

This clone was counted between two and nine times. CDR3 in DNA: TGTGCCAGCAGCTTAGCCCGGACTAGTTCCGAGCAGTACTTC. Translation: CASSLARTSSEQYF. The chain is built from TRBV7-2 and TRBJ2-7, with TRBD2 matching 7 bases. This CDR3 region has 14 residues. Trimming cost V 0 bases and J 6 bases; bases outside gene matches: 5. Per the germline V gene, CDR1 is SGHTA and CDR2 is FQGNSA.

This chain uses TRBV7-9 with TRBJ1-3; TRBD1 is a possible D gene (5 bases). The germline V gene has CDR1 SEHNR and CDR2 FQNEAQ (reference sequence). V was clipped by 5 bases and J by 4 bases, with 15 bases between them. The CDR3 has 15 amino acids. CDR3 region: CASSEWGGGGNTIYF. CDR3 DNA sequence: TGTGCCAGCAGCGAATGGGGTGGGGGAGGAAACACCATATATTTT. Based on the CDR3 plus reference TRBV7-9 and TRBJ1-3, the full variable domain is DTGVSQNPRHKITKRGQNVTFRCDPISEHNRLYWYRQTLGQGPEFLTYFQNEAQLEKSRLLSDRFSAERPKGSFSTLEIQRTEQGDSAMYLCASSEWGGGGNTIYFGEGSWLTVV.

V gene TRBV11-2 combines with J gene TRBJ2-1; TRBD2 agrees at 7 bases. Germline assignment: CDR1 SGHAT and CDR2 FQNNGV. The V segment lost 0 bases and the J segment 0 bases; nucleotides outside the gene matches: 5. The CDR3 has 17 residues. The CDR3 sequence is CASSLDLGGSSYNEQFF. Here the CDR3 DNA reads TGTGCCAGCAGCTTAGATCTGGGCGGGAGCTCCTACAATGAGCAGTTCTTC. Filled out from reference TRBV11-2 and TRBJ2-1, the complete variable domain reads EAGVAQSPRYKIIEKRQSVAFWCNPISGHATLYWYQQILGQGPKLLIQFQNNGVVDDSQLPKDRFSAERLKGVDSTLKIQPAKLEDSAVYLCASSLDLGGSSYNEQFFGPGTRLTVL.